This TCR beta chain came from a study of T cell responses to AZD1222 COVID-19 vaccine. Background on the study: Pooled in the analysis were second doses at about 4 or about 12 weeks. Study results and caveats: Spike as a whole was targeted by vaccine-associated CD4 TCRs, dominant at 160-218 and 743-854. Unmutated regions of variants are reportedly targeted by nearly half of spike-specific TCRs. There were repertoire samples only from the period after the peak T cell response.

Using immunoSEQ multiplex PCR, the repertoire was profiled, and TCRdb retains in-frame clones only, with some absent. The table shows tens of thousands of clones, with approximately 90% occurring only once. Turning to this clone: Its antigen remains unknown.

Trimming cost V 0 bases and J 7 bases, with 13 bases left between them. Looked up from germline, CDR1 is SGHRS and CDR2 is YFSETQ. The CDR3 runs to 15 residues. The chain joins TRBV5-1 to TRBJ1-4; D call uncertain. The sequence was collected from an adult in good health. The sequencing used peripheral blood, collected on day 0 of AZD1222 vaccination. CDR3 in amino acids: CASSLVPQMGEKLFF. As DNA, the CDR3 is TGCGCCAGCAGCTTGGTGCCCCAAATGGGTGAAAAACTGTTTTTT. The full variable domain, completed using reference TRBV5-1 and TRBJ1-4, is KAGVTQTPRYLIKTRGQQVTLSCSPISGHRSVSWYQQTPGQGLQFLFEYFSETQRNKGNFPGRFSGRQFSNSRSEMNVSTLELGDSALYLCASSLVPQMGEKLFFGSGTQLSVL.